Presented here are 6 T cell receptor beta chains from one specimen sequenced in a study of shared clonotypes between healthy human individuals. Here immunoSEQ multiplex PCR was the method, and the copy in TCRdb shows in-frame clones only, minus some. The sample includes approximately 2.3 million clones, 90% to 95% seen only once; the top ten take 0.35% to 0.5%. The specimen sequenced was naive CD4+ T cells from PBMCs. Indicated subset: CD45RA+ positively selected. These receptors came from a man aged 18 to 29 in good health. Some clones in this sample may be carry-over from other donors' samples.

The chain carries TRBV11-2 and TRBJ1-2; D is unresolved. Germline-derived CDR1 and CDR2 are SGHAT and FQNNGV. V was clipped by 5 bases and J by 5 bases, with 12 bases between them. The length of the CDR3 is 13 residues. The CDR3 loop reads CASSPKRGYGYTF. CDR3 bases: TGTGCCAGCAGCCCCAAGAGAGGTTATGGCTACACCTTC.

V is TRBV6-1 and J is TRBJ2-7; TRBD1 or TRBD2 may be the D gene (6 bases each). Germline assignment: CDR1 MNHNS and CDR2 SASEGT. CDR3 length: 15 amino acids. Trimming cost V 6 bases and J 2 bases, with 17 bases left between them. The CDR3 DNA is TGTGCCAGCAGAGGTCTAGAGGGGGGTACCTACGAGCAGTACTTC. As protein: CASRGLEGGTYEQYF.

This rearrangement joins TRBV7-3 to TRBJ1-1; D call uncertain. Germline lookup yields CDR1 SGHTA and CDR2 FQGTGA. This CDR3 spans 14 amino acids. V was trimmed by 4 bases and J by 5 bases, leaving 14 bases between them. CDR3: CASSSIGRKTEAFF. CDR3 nucleotides: TGTGCCAGCAGCTCGATAGGGCGGAAAACTGAAGCTTTCTTT.

The chain uses TRBV28 and TRBJ1-5; 8 bases agree with TRBD1. The V segment lost 1 base and the J segment 6 bases; nucleotides outside the gene matches: 8. This CDR3 region has 16 residues. CDR1 and CDR2 (germline): MDHEN, SYDVKM. CDR3: CASSLLGQGPPQPQHF. The DNA for the CDR3 is TGTGCCAGCAGTTTATTAGGACAGGGCCCCCCTCAGCCCCAGCATTTT.

The CDR3 is CASSLREVDTQYF. The CDR3 DNA sequence: TGTGCCAGCAGCTTACGGGAGGTTGATACGCAGTATTTT. V gene TRBV7-2 combines with J gene TRBJ2-3; 7 nucleotides agree with TRBD2. The CDR3 is made up of 13 amino acids. Trimming took 2 bases from V and 6 from J; bases not matched to a gene: 2. Germline loops: CDR1 SGHTA, CDR2 FQGNSA. The full variable domain, rest sourced from reference TRBV7-2 and TRBJ2-3, is GAGVSQSPSNKVTEKGKDVELRCDPISGHTALYWYRQSLGQGLEFLIYFQGNSAPDKSGLPSDRFSAERTGGSVSTLTIQRTQQEDSAVYLCASSLREVDTQYFGPGTRLTVL.

J is TRBJ1-3 and V is TRBV18; unclear D gene. V was shortened by 6 bases and J by 2 bases, with 17 bases between the two germline ends. Germline V CDR1 and CDR2: KGHSH, LQKENI. The CDR3 contains 16 residues. The chain's CDR3 is CASSSQSWLTGNTIYF. The CDR3 nucleotides are TGTGCCAGCTCCTCACAGAGTTGGTTGACTGGAAACACCATATATTTT.